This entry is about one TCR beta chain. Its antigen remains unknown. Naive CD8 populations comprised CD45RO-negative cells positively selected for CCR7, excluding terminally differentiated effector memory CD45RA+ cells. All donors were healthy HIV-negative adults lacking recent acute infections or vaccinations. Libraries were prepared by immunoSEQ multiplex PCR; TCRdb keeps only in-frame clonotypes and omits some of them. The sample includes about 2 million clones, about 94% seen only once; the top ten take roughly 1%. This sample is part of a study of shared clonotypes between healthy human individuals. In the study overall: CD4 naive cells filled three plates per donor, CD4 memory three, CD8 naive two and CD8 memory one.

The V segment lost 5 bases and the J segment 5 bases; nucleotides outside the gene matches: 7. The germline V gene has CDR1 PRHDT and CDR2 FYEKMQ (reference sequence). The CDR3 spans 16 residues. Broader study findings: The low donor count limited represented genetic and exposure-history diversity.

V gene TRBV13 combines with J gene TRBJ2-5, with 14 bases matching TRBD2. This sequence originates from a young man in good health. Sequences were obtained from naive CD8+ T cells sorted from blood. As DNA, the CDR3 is TGTGCCAGCAGCCAGGGACTAGCGGGGGCCAAGGAGACCCAGTACTTC. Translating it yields CASSQGLAGAKETQYF. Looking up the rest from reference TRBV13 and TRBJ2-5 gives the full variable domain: AAGVIQSPRHLIKEKRETATLKCYPIPRHDTVYWYQQGPGQDPQFLISFYEKMQSDKGSIPDRFSAQQFSDYHSELNMSSLELGDSALYFCASSQGLAGAKETQYFGPGTRLLVL.